This T cell receptor (beta chain) was identified during a study of T cell responses to AZD1222 COVID-19 vaccine. Findings and caveats of the study: Repertoires were sampled only after the peak T cell response. Recipients of two AZD1222 doses showed rising Spike-specific TCR breadth and depth.

As to this clone: Antigen: not known.

Only in-frame clones appear in the TCRdb table, and some are missing; sequencing was by immunoSEQ multiplex PCR. The table lists roughly 53,000 clones, roughly 80% of them singletons. From germline, CDR1 is MGHRA and CDR2 YSYEKL. The CDR3 sequence is 14 residues long. Trimming removed 4 bases from V and 3 bases from J; junction bases left unmatched: 5. The receptor comes from an adult in good health. This rearrangement joins TRBV4-1 to TRBJ1-2; TRBD1 matches at 7 bases. The material sequenced was peripheral blood, taken on day 0 of AZD1222 vaccination. The CDR3 DNA reads TGCGCCAGCAGCCTGAGAGACAGGGACTATGGCTACACCTTC. Translation gives CASSLRDRDYGYTF.